Listed below are T cell receptor beta chains from one sample, sequenced in a study of T cell responses to AZD1222 COVID-19 vaccine. TCRdb keeps only in-frame clones here, not all; method: immunoSEQ multiplex PCR. Here the sample spans fewer than 200,000 clones, about 91% being singletons. This specimen consisted of peripheral blood, obtained 28 days after the second AZD1222 dose. The receptors shown here come from an adult who received the AZD1222 COVID-19 vaccine. Each CDR3 is given with its conserved first and last residue. Fields, in order: D gene, V gene, clone size, J gene, CDR3 length, CDR3 DNA, CDR3 protein. D genes are given only for firm matches. The size entry is marked missing in some rows and otherwise reads once, few, many or a size class.

>.|TRBV5-1|.|TRBJ2-5|15
TGCGCCAGCAGCGGCGGGACTCAGTCTCAAGAGACCCAGTACTTC
CASSGGTQSQETQYF
>.|TRBV6-4|.|TRBJ2-2|14
TGTGCCAGCAGTCTGGACTCGAACACCGGGGAGCTGTTTTTT
CASSLDSNTGELFF
>.|TRBV27|many|TRBJ2-7|14
TGTGCCAGCAGTTTTTCCGGAGGCTCCTACGAGCAGTACTTC
CASSFSGGSYEQYF
>.|TRBV14|.|TRBJ1-3|17
TGTGCCAGCAGCCAACCATTTGGGCGTGCGGGGGGCAACACCATATATTTT
CASSQPFGRAGGNTIYF
>TRBD1|TRBV6-5|.|TRBJ1-2|15
TGTGCCAGCTCGCCCAGGACAGGGAACTTGGTGAGCTACACCTTC
CASSPRTGNLVSYTF
>TRBD2|TRBV19|.|TRBJ2-2|17
TGTGCCAGTAGTATCGGGACTAGCGGGGGACACACCGGGGAGCTGTTTTTT
CASSIGTSGGHTGELFF
>.|TRBV24-1|.|TRBJ2-1|14
TGTGCCACCAGTGAGCAGGGTTTGGGCAATGAGCAGTTCTTC
CATSEQGLGNEQFF
>.|TRBV7-2|.|TRBJ2-5|15
TGTGCCAGCAGCTTAGATGGGGGAGATGCGGAGACCCAGTACTTC
CASSLDGGDAETQYF
>TRBD1|TRBV5-1|few|TRBJ1-4|13
TGCGCCAGCAGCTTCGGACAGGGCGAAAAACTGTTTTTT
CASSFGQGEKLFF
>.|TRBV6-1|.|TRBJ2-3|13
TGTGCCAGCAGTGAAAACCGGGGGGATACGCAGTATTTT
CASSENRGDTQYF
>TRBD1|TRBV5-1|.|TRBJ2-7|15
TGCGCCAGCAGCTTGTCCGGACAGGGCCTCCACGAGCAGTACTTC
CASSLSGQGLHEQYF
>.|TRBV12-5|.|TRBJ1-1|14
TGTGCTAGTGGTTTCGCCCTCGGGAACACTGAAGCTTTCTTT
CASGFALGNTEAFF
>.|TRBV9|few|TRBJ2-6|16
TGTGCCAGCAGCGAGGTCAGGGCCTCTGGGGCCAACGTCCTGACTTTC
CASSEVRASGANVLTF
>.|TRBV20-1|.|TRBJ1-1|11
TGCAGTGCTAGAGGGGACCTTGAAGCTTTCTTT
CSARGDLEAFF
>.|TRBV12-5|once|TRBJ1-3|14
TGTGCTAGTGGTTTGGTAGCGAGCGGAAACACCATATATTTT
CASGLVASGNTIYF
>.|TRBV7-2|.|TRBJ1-2|14
TGTGCCAGCAGCTTAGACAGAGTTAACTATGGCTACACCTTC
CASSLDRVNYGYTF
>.|TRBV11-3|.|TRBJ1-3|17
TGTGCCAGCCACGACACCATGTCTAGGGTCTCTGGAAACACCATATATTTT
CASHDTMSRVSGNTIYF
>.|TRBV30|.|TRBJ2-2|13
TGTGCCTGGAGTCCTAGGGGGGCCGGGGAGCTGTTTTTT
CAWSPRGAGELFF
>.|TRBV5-4|.|TRBJ1-6|15
TGTGCCAGCAGCTTGGAGGTCAGGGGAAATTCACCCCTCCACTTT
CASSLEVRGNSPLHF
>.|TRBV12-3/TRBV12-4|.|TRBJ1-6|13
TGTGCCAGCAGCCCGACCGCGGCTTCACCCCTCCACTTT
CASSPTAASPLHF
>TRBD2|TRBV6-2/TRBV6-3|.|TRBJ2-5|15
TGTGCCAGCAGTTACCAACTAGCGGACCAAGAGACCCAGTACTTC
CASSYQLADQETQYF
>TRBD1|TRBV11-2|.|TRBJ1-1|16
TGTGCCAGCAGCTCATGGACAGGGGGCGGGAACACTGAAGCTTTCTTT
CASSSWTGGGNTEAFF